The source of this T cell receptor (beta chain) is a study of Graves' ophthalmopathy and Graves' hyperthyroidism. Whole-study results and caveats: Among expanded thyroid clonotypes above 0.001 frequency, most also occurred in blood.

This clonotype has a count of ten or more. The antigen remains undetermined. Among the hyperthyroidism patients, all were newly diagnosed, aged 18 to 65, with under 2 months' duration. The authors diagnosed from clinical symptoms, serum thyroxine, TRAb, thyroid ultrasound and orbital computed tomography. Scientists amplified the TCR beta CDR3 regions from RNA transcripts. In the first round, RT-PCR was carried out with HTBI primers, and a multiplex PCR formed the second round. TCRdb called the multiplex PCR reads again in MiXCR, with one record for every CDR3 protein. This table has 400,000 or so distinct CDR3 sequences, roughly 17% appearing once. Sample: peripheral blood. This clonotype originated in an adult woman with stable Graves' hyperthyroidism.

The CDR3 region is CASSRSEISYEQYF. The CDR3 DNA sequence: TGTGCCAGCAGTCGAAGTGAGATCTCCTACGAGCAGTACTTC. The rearrangement joins TRBV11-2 to TRBJ2-7; D gene ambiguous. Germline values: CDR1 SGHAT, CDR2 FQNNGV. This CDR3 spans 14 amino acids. V dropped 6 bases and J dropped 0 bases, with 12 bases sitting between them.